This record looks at one T cell receptor beta chain sequence and its context. V gave up 5 bases and J gave up 6 bases; unmatched junction bases: 6. This CDR3 has 15 amino acids. Germline CDR1 reads SEHNR; CDR2 reads FQNEAQ (reference sequence). This record belongs to a study of blood T cell repertoires in COVID-19. Whole-study context: Both acute and convalescent COVID-19 samples were obtained from the United States, Italy and Spain.

Methods used by the authors: For nucleated cells, counts were estimated from reference gene primer amplification. Using immunoSEQ multiplex PCR, the repertoire was profiled, and TCRdb retains in-frame clones only, with some absent. The V and J calls and clone size come from that table; D and trimming were worked out from the DNA. Among a few hundred thousand clones, approximately 86% were seen once, and the ten largest hold 2% to 3%. The source of this sequence is a man aged 18 to 29 with active or convalescent COVID-19. What was sequenced was peripheral blood. The chain employs TRBV7-9 and TRBJ2-1, with TRBD2 identical over 11 bases. As DNA, the CDR3 is TGTGCCAGCAGCCCCACTAGCGGGAGATCCAATGAGCAGTTCTTC. This encodes CASSPTSGRSNEQFF.